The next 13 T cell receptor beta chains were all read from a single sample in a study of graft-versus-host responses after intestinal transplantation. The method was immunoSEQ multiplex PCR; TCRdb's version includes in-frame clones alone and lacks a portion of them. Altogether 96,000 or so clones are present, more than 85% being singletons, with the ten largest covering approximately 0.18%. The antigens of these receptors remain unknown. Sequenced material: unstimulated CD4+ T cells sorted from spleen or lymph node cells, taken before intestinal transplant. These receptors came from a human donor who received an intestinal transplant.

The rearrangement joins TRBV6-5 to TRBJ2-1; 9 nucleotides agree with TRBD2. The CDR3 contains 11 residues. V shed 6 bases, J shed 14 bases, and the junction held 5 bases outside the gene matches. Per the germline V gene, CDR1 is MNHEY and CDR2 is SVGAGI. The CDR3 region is CASSQSGGKFF. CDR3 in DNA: TGTGCCAGCAGCCAAAGCGGGGGGAAGTTCTTC.

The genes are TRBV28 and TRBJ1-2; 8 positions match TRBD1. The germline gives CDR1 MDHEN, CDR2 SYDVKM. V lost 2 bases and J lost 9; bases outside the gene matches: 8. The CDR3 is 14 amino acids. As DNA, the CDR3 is TGTGCCAGCAGTTTAGCCGGGACAGGTATGAGCTACACCTTC. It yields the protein CASSLAGTGMSYTF.

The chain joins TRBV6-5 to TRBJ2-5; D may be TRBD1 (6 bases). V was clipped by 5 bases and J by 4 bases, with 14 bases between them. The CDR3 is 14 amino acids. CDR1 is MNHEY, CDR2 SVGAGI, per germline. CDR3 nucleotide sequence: TGTGCCAGCAGTGACACAGGGTTGTCAGAGACCCAGTACTTC. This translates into CASSDTGLSETQYF.

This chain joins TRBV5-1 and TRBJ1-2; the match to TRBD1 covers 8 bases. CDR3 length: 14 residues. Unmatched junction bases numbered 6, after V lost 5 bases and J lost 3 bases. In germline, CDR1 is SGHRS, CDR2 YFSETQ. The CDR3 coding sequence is TGCGCCAGCAGGGCTGACAGGGGCGACTATGGCTACACCTTC. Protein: CASRADRGDYGYTF.

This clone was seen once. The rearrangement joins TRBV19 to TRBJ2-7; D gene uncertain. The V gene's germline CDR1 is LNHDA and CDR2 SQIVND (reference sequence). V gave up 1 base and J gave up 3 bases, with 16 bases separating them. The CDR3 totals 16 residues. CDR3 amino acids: CASSIVPVTPIYEQYF. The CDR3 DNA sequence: TGTGCCAGTAGTATAGTTCCGGTTACCCCTATCTACGAGCAGTACTTC.

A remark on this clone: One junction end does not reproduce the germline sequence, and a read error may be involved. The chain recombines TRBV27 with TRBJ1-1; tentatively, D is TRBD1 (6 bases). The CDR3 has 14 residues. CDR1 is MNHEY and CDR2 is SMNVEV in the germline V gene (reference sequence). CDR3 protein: CASGLQGVNTEAFF. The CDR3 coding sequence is TGTGCCAGCGGTTTACAGGGCGTGAACACTGAAGCTTTCTTT.

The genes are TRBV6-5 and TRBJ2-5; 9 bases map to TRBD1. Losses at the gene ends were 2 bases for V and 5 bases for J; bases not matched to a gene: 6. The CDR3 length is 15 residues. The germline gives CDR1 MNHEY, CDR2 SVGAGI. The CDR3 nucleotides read TGTGCCAGCAGTTACAGGGGGGGACAGGGCGAGACCCAGTACTTC. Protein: CASSYRGGQGETQYF.

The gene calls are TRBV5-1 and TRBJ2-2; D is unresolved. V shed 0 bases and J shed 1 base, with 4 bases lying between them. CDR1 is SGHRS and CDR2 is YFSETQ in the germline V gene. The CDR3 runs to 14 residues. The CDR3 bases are TGCGCCAGCAGCTTGGGACTGAACACCGGGGAGCTGTTTTTT. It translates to CASSLGLNTGELFF.

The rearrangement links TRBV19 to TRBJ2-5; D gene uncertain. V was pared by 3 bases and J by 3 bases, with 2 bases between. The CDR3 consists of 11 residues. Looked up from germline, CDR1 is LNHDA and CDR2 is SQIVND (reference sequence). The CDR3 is CASSIKETQYF. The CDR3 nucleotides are TGTGCCAGTAGTATCAAAGAGACCCAGTACTTC.

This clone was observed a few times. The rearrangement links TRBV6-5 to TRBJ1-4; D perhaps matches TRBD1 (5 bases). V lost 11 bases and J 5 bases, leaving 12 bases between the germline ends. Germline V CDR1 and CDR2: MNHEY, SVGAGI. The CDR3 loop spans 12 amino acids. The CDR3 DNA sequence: TGTGCCGTTGGGGCGAGGAATGAAAAACTGTTTTTT. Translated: CAVGARNEKLFF.

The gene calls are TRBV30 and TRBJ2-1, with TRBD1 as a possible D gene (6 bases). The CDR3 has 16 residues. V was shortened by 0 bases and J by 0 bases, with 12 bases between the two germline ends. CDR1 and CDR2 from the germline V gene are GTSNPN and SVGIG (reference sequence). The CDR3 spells CAWSVSGQSSYNEQFF. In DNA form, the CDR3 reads TGTGCCTGGAGTGTTAGTGGACAGAGCTCCTACAATGAGCAGTTCTTC. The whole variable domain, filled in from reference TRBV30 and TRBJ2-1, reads SQTIHQWPATLVQPVGSPLSLECTVEGTSNPNLYWYRQAAGRGLQLLFYSVGIGQISSEVPQNLSASRPQDRQFILSSKKLLLSDSGFYLCAWSVSGQSSYNEQFFGPGTRLTVL.

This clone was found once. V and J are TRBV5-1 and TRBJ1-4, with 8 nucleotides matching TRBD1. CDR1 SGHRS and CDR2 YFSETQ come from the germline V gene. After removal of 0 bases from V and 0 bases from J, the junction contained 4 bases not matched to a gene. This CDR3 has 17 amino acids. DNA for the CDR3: TGCGCCAGCAGCTTGGCAGGACAGGGAACAACTAATGAAAAACTGTTTTTT. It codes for CASSLAGQGTTNEKLFF.

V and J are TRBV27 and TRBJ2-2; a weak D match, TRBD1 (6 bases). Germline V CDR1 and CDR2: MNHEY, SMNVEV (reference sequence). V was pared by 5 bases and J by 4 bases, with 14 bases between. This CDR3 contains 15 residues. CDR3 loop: CASSGQGMGTGELFF. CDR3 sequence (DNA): TGTGCCAGCAGTGGTCAGGGGATGGGCACCGGGGAGCTGTTTTTT.